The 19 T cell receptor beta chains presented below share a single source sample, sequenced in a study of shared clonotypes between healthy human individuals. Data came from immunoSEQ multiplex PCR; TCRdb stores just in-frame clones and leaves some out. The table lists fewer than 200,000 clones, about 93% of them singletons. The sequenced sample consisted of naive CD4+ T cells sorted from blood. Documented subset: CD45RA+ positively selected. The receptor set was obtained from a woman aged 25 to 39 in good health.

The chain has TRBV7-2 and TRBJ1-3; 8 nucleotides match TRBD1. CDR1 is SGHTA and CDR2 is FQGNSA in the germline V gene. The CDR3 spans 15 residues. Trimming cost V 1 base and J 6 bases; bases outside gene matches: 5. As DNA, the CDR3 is TGTGCCAGCAGCTTAGTCCAGGACAGGGCAAACACCATATATTTT. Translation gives CASSLVQDRANTIYF.

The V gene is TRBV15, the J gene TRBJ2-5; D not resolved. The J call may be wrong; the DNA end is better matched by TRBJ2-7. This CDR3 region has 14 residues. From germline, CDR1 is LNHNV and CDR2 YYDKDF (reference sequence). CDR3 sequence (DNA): TGTGCCACCAGCAGAGAAGGATTGGGGTACGAGCAGTACTTC. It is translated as CATSREGLGYEQYF.

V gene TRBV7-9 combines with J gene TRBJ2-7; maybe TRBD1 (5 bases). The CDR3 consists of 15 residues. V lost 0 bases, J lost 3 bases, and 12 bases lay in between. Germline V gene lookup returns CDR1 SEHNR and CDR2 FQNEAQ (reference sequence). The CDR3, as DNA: TGTGCCAGCAGCTTAGCGGGCCAGGGAATCTACGAGCAGTACTTC. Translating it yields CASSLAGQGIYEQYF.

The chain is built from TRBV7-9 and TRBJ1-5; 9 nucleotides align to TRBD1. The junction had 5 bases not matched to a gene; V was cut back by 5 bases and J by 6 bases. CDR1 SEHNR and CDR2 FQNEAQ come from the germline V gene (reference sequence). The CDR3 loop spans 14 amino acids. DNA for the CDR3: TGTGCCAGCAGCGTGACAGGGGGTGGTCAGCCCCAGCATTTT. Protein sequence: CASSVTGGGQPQHF.

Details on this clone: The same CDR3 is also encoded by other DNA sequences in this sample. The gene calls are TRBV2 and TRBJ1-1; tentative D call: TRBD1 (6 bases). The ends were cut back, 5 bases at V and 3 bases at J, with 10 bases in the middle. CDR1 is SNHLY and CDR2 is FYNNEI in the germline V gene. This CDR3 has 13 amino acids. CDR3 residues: CASSTGLDTEAFF. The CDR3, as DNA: TGTGCCAGCAGTACAGGGTTGGACACTGAAGCTTTCTTT. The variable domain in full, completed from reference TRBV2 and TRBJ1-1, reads EPEVTQTPSHQVTQMGQEVILRCVPISNHLYFYWYRQILGQKVEFLVSFYNNEISEKSEIFDDQFSVERPDGSNFTLKIRSTKLEDSAMYFCASSTGLDTEAFFGQGTRLTVV.

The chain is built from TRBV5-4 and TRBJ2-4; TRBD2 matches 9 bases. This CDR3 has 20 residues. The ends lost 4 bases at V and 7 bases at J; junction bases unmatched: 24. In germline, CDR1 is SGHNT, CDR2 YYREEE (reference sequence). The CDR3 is CASSVSGLAGLGLSNNIQYF. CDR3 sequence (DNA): TGTGCCAGCAGCGTCTCGGGGCTAGCGGGACTCGGACTGTCAAATAACATTCAGTACTTC.

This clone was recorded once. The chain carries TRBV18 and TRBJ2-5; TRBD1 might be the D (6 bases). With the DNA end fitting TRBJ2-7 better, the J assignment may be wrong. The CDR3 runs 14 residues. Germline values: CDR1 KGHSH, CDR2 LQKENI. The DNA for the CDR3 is TGTGCCAGCTCACCAAAGACAGGTGGCTACGAGCAGTACTTC. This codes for CASSPKTGGYEQYF.

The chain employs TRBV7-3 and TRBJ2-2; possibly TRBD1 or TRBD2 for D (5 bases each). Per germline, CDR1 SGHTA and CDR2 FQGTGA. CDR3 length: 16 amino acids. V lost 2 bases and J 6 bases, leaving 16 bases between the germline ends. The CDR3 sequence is CASSLRGTGLAGELFF. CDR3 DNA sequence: TGTGCCAGCAGCTTACGGGGAACAGGTTTGGCCGGGGAGCTGTTTTTT.

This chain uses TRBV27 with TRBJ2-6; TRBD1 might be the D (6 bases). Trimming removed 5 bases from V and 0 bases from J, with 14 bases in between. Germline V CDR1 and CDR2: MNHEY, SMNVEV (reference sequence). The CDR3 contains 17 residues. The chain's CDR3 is CASSTHSGVSGANVLTF. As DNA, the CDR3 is TGTGCCAGCAGTACGCACTCAGGGGTCTCTGGGGCCAACGTCCTGACTTTC.

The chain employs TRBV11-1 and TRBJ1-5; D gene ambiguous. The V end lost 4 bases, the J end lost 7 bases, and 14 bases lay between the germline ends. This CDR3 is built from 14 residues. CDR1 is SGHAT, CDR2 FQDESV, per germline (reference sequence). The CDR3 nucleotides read TGTGCCAGCAGCTCCGATCCGAGCAGGCAGCCCCAGCATTTT. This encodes CASSSDPSRQPQHF.

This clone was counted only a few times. The DNA of the CDR3 is TGTGCCAGCAGCGGACAGGCCTATGGCTACACCTTC. Encoded protein: CASSGQAYGYTF. The V gene is TRBV28, the J gene TRBJ1-2, with 7 bases fitting TRBD1. V lost 6 bases and J lost 4; bases outside the gene matches: 2. The CDR3 spans 12 residues. CDR1 is MDHEN and CDR2 is SYDVKM in the germline V gene.

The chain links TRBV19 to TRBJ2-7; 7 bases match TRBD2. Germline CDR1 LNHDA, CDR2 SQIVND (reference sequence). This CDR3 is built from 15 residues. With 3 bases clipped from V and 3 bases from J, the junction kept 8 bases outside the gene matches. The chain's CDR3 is CASSIRPSGSYEQYF. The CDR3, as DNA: TGTGCCAGTAGTATCAGGCCTAGCGGAAGCTACGAGCAGTACTTC.

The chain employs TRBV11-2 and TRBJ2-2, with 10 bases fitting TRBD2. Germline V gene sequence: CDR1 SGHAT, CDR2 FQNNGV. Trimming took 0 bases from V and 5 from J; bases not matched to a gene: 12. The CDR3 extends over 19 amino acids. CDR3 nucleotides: TGTGCCAGCAGCTTAGACACTCAACATGCTAGCGGGAGTACCGGGGAGCTGTTTTTT. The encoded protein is CASSLDTQHASGSTGELFF. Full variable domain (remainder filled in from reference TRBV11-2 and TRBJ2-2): EAGVAQSPRYKIIEKRQSVAFWCNPISGHATLYWYQQILGQGPKLLIQFQNNGVVDDSQLPKDRFSAERLKGVDSTLKIQPAKLEDSAVYLCASSLDTQHASGSTGELFFGEGSRLTVL.

CDR3 sequence reads: CASSPSMTSGFLEQYF. CDR3 sequence (DNA): TGTGCCAGCTCACCTTCCATGACTAGCGGGTTCCTAGAGCAGTACTTC. This chain joins TRBV18 and TRBJ2-7, with 10 bases matching TRBD2. Trimming took 3 bases from V and 7 from J; bases not matched to a gene: 12. From germline, CDR1 is KGHSH and CDR2 LQKENI. The CDR3 runs to 16 residues.

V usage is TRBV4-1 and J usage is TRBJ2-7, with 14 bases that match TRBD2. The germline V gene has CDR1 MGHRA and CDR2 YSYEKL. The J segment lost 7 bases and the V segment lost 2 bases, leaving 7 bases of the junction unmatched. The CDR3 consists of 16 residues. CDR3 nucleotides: TGCGCCAGCAGCCAACCGACTAGCGGGAGGGCTCGGGAGCAGTACTTC. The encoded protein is CASSQPTSGRAREQYF.

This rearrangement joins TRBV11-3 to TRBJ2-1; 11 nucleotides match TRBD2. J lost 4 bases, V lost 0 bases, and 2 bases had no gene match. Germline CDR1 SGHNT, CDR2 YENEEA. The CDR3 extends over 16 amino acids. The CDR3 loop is CASSLEGTSGYNEQFF. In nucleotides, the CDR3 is TGTGCCAGCAGCTTAGAAGGGACTAGCGGTTACAATGAGCAGTTCTTC.

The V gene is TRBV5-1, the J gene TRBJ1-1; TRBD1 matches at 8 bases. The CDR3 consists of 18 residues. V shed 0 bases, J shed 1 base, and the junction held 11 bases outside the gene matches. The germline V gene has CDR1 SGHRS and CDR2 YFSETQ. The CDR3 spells CASSLAPGQETRNTEAFF. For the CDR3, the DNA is TGCGCCAGCAGCTTGGCACCGGGACAGGAGACAAGGAACACTGAAGCTTTCTTT.

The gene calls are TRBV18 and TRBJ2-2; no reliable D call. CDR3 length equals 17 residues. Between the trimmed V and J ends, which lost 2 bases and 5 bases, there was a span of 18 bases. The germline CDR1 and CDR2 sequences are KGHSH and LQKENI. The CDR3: CASSPFLEGVRTGELFF. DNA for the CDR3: TGTGCCAGCTCACCATTCTTAGAAGGAGTTCGGACCGGGGAGCTGTTTTTT.

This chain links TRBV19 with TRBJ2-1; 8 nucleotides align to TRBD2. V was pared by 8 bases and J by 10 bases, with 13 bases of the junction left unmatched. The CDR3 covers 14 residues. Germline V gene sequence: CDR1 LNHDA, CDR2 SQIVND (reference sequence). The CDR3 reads CASSETGTSREQFF. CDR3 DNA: TGTGCCAGTTCTGAAACCGGGACTAGTAGGGAGCAGTTCTTC.